The 26 T cell receptor beta chains given below trace back to one sample, sequenced in a study of blood T cells in healthy people across ages. Through a sample-barcoded 5' primer and a J-beta primer mix, a second PCR was run for roughly 6 to 11 cycles. Each CDR3 protein is one row after TCRdb ran MiXCR on the 5' RACE reads. The sample carries 550,000 to 800,000 distinct CDR3 sequences, around a fifth recorded once. Sequencing was carried out using blood. These receptors all come from a man in his 70s in good health.

This clonotype occurred a few times. V gene TRBV6-5 combines with J gene TRBJ2-1, with 13 bases fitting TRBD2. V lost 5 bases, J lost 10 bases, and 8 bases stayed unmatched. The CDR3 has 15 amino acids. Germline loops: CDR1 MNHEY, CDR2 SVGAGI. CDR3 DNA sequence: TGTGCCAGCAGTCAGACTAGCGGGAGGATTCAGGAGCAGTTCTTC. Translation: CASSQTSGRIQEQFF.

In this sample, this clonotype turned up many times. Here the CDR3 DNA reads TGTGCCAGCAGCCAGGACAGGGGGTTTGGGGCCGAGCAGTACTTC. This sequence encodes CASSQDRGFGAEQYF. V and J are TRBV27 and TRBJ2-5, with TRBD1 matching over 10 bases. TRBJ2-7 explains the end of the DNA better; the J call may be wrong. Per germline, CDR1 MNHEY and CDR2 SMNVEV (reference sequence). CDR3 length: 15 amino acids.

This clonotype was seen a few times. A read error may account for a junction end that differs from germline. J is TRBJ2-5 and V is TRBV5-6; a weak D match, TRBD2 (5 bases). Germline-derived CDR1 and CDR2 are SGHDT and YYEEEE. The CDR3 loop spans 14 amino acids. Here the CDR3 reads CASSGAAFQETRYF. In nucleotides, the CDR3 is TGTGCCAGCAGCGGAGCGGCCTTCCAAGAGACCCGGTACTTC.

The chain combines TRBV18 with TRBJ2-3; D not resolved. CDR1 is KGHSH, CDR2 LQKENI, per germline. The CDR3 runs to 12 residues. Trimming shortened V by 4 bases and J by 6 bases, and 8 bases separated the two germline ends. CDR3 loop: CASSHERDTQYF. The CDR3, as DNA: TGTGCCAGCTCACACGAGAGGGATACGCAGTATTTT.

The table lists this clonotype with a few counts. CDR3 DNA: TGTGCCAGCAGCTTGGCCTCCGGGGGTAGCGGGATACACAATGAGCAGTTCTTC. It specifies CASSLASGGSGIHNEQFF. The V gene is TRBV5-4, the J gene TRBJ2-5; the match to TRBD2 covers 8 bases. Gene TRBJ2-1 matches the end of the DNA better, so the J call may be wrong. The CDR3 has 18 amino acids. The germline gives CDR1 SGHNT, CDR2 YYREEE (reference sequence).

The chain recombines TRBV6-1 with TRBJ2-2, with 8 bases fitting TRBD1. CDR3 size: 13 residues. Per the germline V gene, CDR1 is MNHNS and CDR2 is SASEGT. Trimming took 10 bases from V and 5 from J; bases not matched to a gene: 6. CDR3 sequence reads: CATGQGSTGELFF. CDR3 nucleotides: TGTGCCACCGGACAGGGTTCAACCGGGGAGCTGTTTTTT.

This clonotype was picked up a small number of times. The DNA for the CDR3 is TGCAGCGTTGTCCTAAGCACAGATACGCAGTATTTT. This translates into CSVVLSTDTQYF. The V call is TRBV29-1, the J call TRBJ2-3; D unresolved. V was clipped by 4 bases and J by 0 bases, with 5 bases between them. The CDR3 sequence is 12 residues long. Per germline, CDR1 SQVTM and CDR2 ANQGSEA.

This clonotype was detected only a few times. This CDR3 is CASSQAGTPYEQYF. The CDR3 DNA is TGCGCCAGCAGCCAAGCCGGGACACCCTACGAGCAGTACTTC. The chain carries TRBV4-1 and TRBJ2-7, with D perhaps matching TRBD1 (6 bases). Germline V gene sequence: CDR1 MGHRA, CDR2 YSYEKL. This CDR3 comprises 14 residues. V was cut by 1 base and J by 2 bases, with 9 bases left in between.

This clonotype was found a few times. The chain carries TRBV20-1 and TRBJ2-7, with TRBD2 matching 7 bases. This CDR3 region has 13 residues. After removal of 2 bases from V and 4 bases from J, the junction contained 5 bases not matched to a gene. Germline CDR1 and CDR2: DFQATT and SNEGSKA (reference sequence). CDR3 protein: CSARQASGYEQYF. The CDR3 nucleotides are TGCAGTGCTAGACAGGCTAGCGGATACGAGCAGTACTTC.

The chain recombines TRBV28 with TRBJ2-3; 10 bases line up with TRBD2. There are 17 residues in the CDR3. Trimming removed 1 base from V and 6 bases from J; junction bases left unmatched: 10. CDR1 MDHEN and CDR2 SYDVKM come from the germline V gene. CDR3 region: CASSLYGKREGGDTQYF. CDR3 DNA sequence: TGTGCCAGCAGTTTATACGGGAAGCGGGAGGGTGGGGATACGCAGTATTTT.

The chain joins TRBV27 to TRBJ1-2; TRBD1 agrees at 9 bases. Per germline, CDR1 MNHEY and CDR2 SMNVEV (reference sequence). The CDR3 has 15 amino acids. V gave up 3 bases and J gave up 4 bases; unmatched junction bases: 6. CDR3 DNA sequence: TGTGCCAGCAGTTTCGGACAGGGGAAGATCTATGGCTACACCTTC. Amino acids: CASSFGQGKIYGYTF.

In this sample, this clonotype turned up a few times. This chain links TRBV3-1 with TRBJ2-4, with D unresolved. This CDR3 spans 15 amino acids. Looked up from germline, CDR1 is LGHDT and CDR2 is YNNKEL (reference sequence). Trimming stripped 4 bases from V and 0 bases from J, with 10 bases between. In DNA, the CDR3 is TGTGCCAGCAGCCCATCCAGGCTAGCCAAAAACATTCAGTACTTC. It codes for CASSPSRLAKNIQYF.

In this sample, this clonotype turned up a few times. This chain uses TRBV29-1 with TRBJ2-7; no clear D gene. Trimming took 3 bases from V and 1 from J, leaving 10 bases between them. Germline V gene lookup returns CDR1 SQVTM and CDR2 ANQGSEA. The CDR3 length is 13 residues. The CDR3 DNA reads as TGCAGCGTTGAGGCGGATGATTCCTACGAGCAGTACTTC. Its protein product is CSVEADDSYEQYF.

This clonotype turned up a few times. The chain employs TRBV7-9 and TRBJ2-3; 7 bases match TRBD1. J was trimmed by 5 bases and V by 1 base; bases with no gene match: 9. This CDR3 comprises 16 residues. Germline CDR1 reads SEHNR; CDR2 reads FQNEAQ (reference sequence). The CDR3 region is CASSLEGGQPRDTQYF. The CDR3 nucleotides are TGTGCCAGCAGCTTAGAAGGGGGACAGCCGCGAGATACGCAGTATTTT.

This clonotype was seen only a few times. The chain couples TRBV4-1 to TRBJ1-2, with a weak D call TRBD1 (6 bases). This CDR3 spans 13 amino acids. The germline CDR1 and CDR2 sequences are MGHRA and YSYEKL. With 8 bases removed from V and 0 bases from J, the gap between germline ends came to 10 bases. The CDR3 region is CASRDTSNYGYTF. In nucleotides, the CDR3 is TGCGCCAGCCGGGACACCTCTAACTATGGCTACACCTTC.

This clonotype was detected only a few times. The rearrangement links TRBV6-1 to TRBJ2-4; D remains ambiguous. V lost 3 bases to trimming and J lost 0 bases, with 6 bases between them. Germline CDR1 is MNHNS and CDR2 is SASEGT. The CDR3 is 14 amino acids. The CDR3 DNA reads TGTGCCAGCAGTGATCAACTAGCCAAAAACATTCAGTACTTC. This translates into CASSDQLAKNIQYF.

This rearrangement joins TRBV7-2 to TRBJ2-1; D gene uncertain. The V gene lost 1 base and the J gene lost 6 bases, with 10 bases spanning the gap. This CDR3 spans 14 amino acids. The V gene's germline CDR1 is SGHTA and CDR2 FQGNSA. CDR3 sequence (DNA): TGTGCCAGCAGCTTAGGGCCCCACATCAATGAGCAGTTCTTC. It encodes CASSLGPHINEQFF.

The chain is built from TRBV4-2 and TRBJ2-3; D not resolved. Germline V gives CDR1 LGHNA, CDR2 YNFKEQ. The V end lost 6 bases, the J end lost 0 bases, and 10 bases lay between the germline ends. The CDR3 totals 14 residues. Here the CDR3 DNA reads TGTGCCAGCAGGTCTGACGGAAGCACAGATACGCAGTATTTT. This translates into CASRSDGSTDTQYF.

This clonotype appeared many times. V usage is TRBV7-9 and J usage is TRBJ2-7, with D possibly TRBD1 on 5 matching bases. V lost 1 base and J lost 3, with 10 bases in between. This CDR3 comprises 14 residues. The germline V gene encodes CDR1 SEHNR and CDR2 FQNEAQ (reference sequence). The CDR3 region has the DNA TGTGCCAGCAGCTTAGAGGGGATCGTCTACGAGCAGTACTTC. Translated, it gives CASSLEGIVYEQYF.

The chain employs TRBV20-1 and TRBJ2-7; 12 nucleotides align to TRBD1. Germline V gives CDR1 DFQATT, CDR2 SNEGSKA (reference sequence). Trimming cost V 4 bases and J 5 bases; bases outside gene matches: 6. This CDR3 comprises 14 residues. CDR3 coding DNA: TGCAGTGCTACCGGGGACAGGGGGCCCAACGAGCAGTACTTC. Protein: CSATGDRGPNEQYF.

The sample holds a few counts of this clonotype. The chain is built from TRBV2 and TRBJ1-5; tentative D call: TRBD1 (6 bases). Trimming pared 5 bases from V and 5 bases from J, leaving 13 bases between. This CDR3 comprises 14 residues. In germline, CDR1 is SNHLY, CDR2 FYNNEI. The CDR3 reads CASSKQGIDQPQHF. CDR3 bases: TGTGCCAGCAGTAAACAGGGAATAGATCAGCCCCAGCATTTT.

The sample holds many counts of this clonotype. The chain couples TRBV19 to TRBJ1-2, with unresolved D. V lost 5 bases to trimming and J lost 1 base, with 11 bases between them. CDR3 size: 14 residues. Germline V gene sequence: CDR1 LNHDA, CDR2 SQIVND (reference sequence). In DNA form, the CDR3 reads TGTGCCAGTAGTTCGGTCACCTTTAACTATGGCTACACCTTC. Protein product: CASSSVTFNYGYTF. Drawing the rest from reference TRBV19 and TRBJ1-2, the complete variable domain is DGGITQSPKYLFRKEGQNVTLSCEQNLNHDAMYWYRQDPGQGLRLIYYSQIVNDFQKGDIAEGYSVSREKKESFPLTVTSAQKNPTAFYLCASSSVTFNYGYTFGSGTRLTVV.

V usage is TRBV6-6 and J usage is TRBJ2-1, with D uncertain. The closer fit of TRBJ2-7 to the DNA end suggests the J call may be wrong. There are 15 residues in the CDR3. In germline, CDR1 is MNHNY, CDR2 SVGAGI (reference sequence). Here the CDR3 reads CASSNGAISSYEQYF. The DNA for the CDR3 is TGTGCCAGCAGCAATGGTGCGATAAGCTCCTACGAGCAGTACTTC.

This clonotype was picked up a small number of times. V is TRBV2 and J is TRBJ1-4; no reliable D call. This CDR3 region has 14 residues. The germline V and J ends were trimmed by 7 bases and 3 bases, with 12 bases remaining between them. Germline loops: CDR1 SNHLY, CDR2 FYNNEI. The CDR3 here is CASTPRPSNEKLFF. The CDR3 DNA follows: TGTGCCAGCACCCCGCGGCCTTCTAATGAAAAACTGTTTTTT.

The chain has TRBV6-2 or TRBV6-3 and TRBJ1-2; D not resolved. Trimming took 7 bases from V and 4 from J, leaving 19 bases between them. This CDR3 has 15 amino acids. Per the germline V gene, CDR1 is MNHEY and CDR2 is SVGEGT. CDR3 sequence: CASTESRQSSYGYTF. CDR3 DNA sequence: TGTGCCAGCACCGAATCGAGACAAAGCTCCTATGGCTACACCTTC.

This clonotype was observed a few times. V usage is TRBV6-2 or TRBV6-3 and J usage is TRBJ2-5; D might be TRBD1 (6 bases). TRBJ2-7 matches the DNA end more closely, so the J call is doubtful. Germline assignment: CDR1 MNHEY and CDR2 SVGEGT. The CDR3 is made up of 13 amino acids. The CDR3 nucleotides read TGTGCCAGCAGTTACGGCAGGGGCTACGAGCAGTACTTC. This codes for CASSYGRGYEQYF.